This T cell receptor beta chain was obtained from a study of post-analysis software for immune sequencing data. At the level of the study: In terms of disease course, relapsing-remitting, secondary progressive and progressive-relapsing multiple sclerosis were included.

The table lists this clonotype with a few counts. Its antigen remains unknown. Germline CDR1 is SEHNR and CDR2 is FQNEAQ (reference sequence). The CDR3 is made up of 13 amino acids. V was pared by 3 bases and J by 13 bases, with 13 bases between. Overall study findings and caveats: Patients showed TRBV5-6, TRBV5-1 and TRBV20-1 among five TRBV segments more frequent than in controls. With F measure, samples from one preparation batch clustered together strongly.

The library was made from cDNA and included unique molecular identifiers. TCRdb itself ran the PCR reads through MiXCR, one entry per CDR3 protein. The data contain 750,000 to 950,000 distinct CDR3 sequences, roughly 50% of them singletons. Sequenced material: blood. The rearrangement uses TRBV7-9 and TRBJ1-6, with a possible D match to TRBD1 (5 bases). The TCR comes from a girl aged 10 to 17 with multiple sclerosis. The CDR3 spells CASSFPDSAPLHF. DNA of the CDR3: TGTGCCAGCAGCTTCCCAGACAGTGCGCCCCTCCACTTT.